This entry lists 23 T cell receptor beta chains sequenced from one sample in a study of early T cells in non-severe SARS-CoV-2 infection. TCRdb fed the 5' RACE reads into MiXCR, producing one record per CDR3 protein. Found here are tens of thousands of distinct CDR3 sequences, around 10% of them singletons; the top ten hold 15% to 20%. The source material was whole blood. Receptors originate from an adult who was a healthcare worker with PCR-confirmed SARS-CoV-2 infection or an uninfected control (not recorded which).

By share of the sample, this clonotype is medium-sized. The chain carries TRBV13 and TRBJ2-7, with D perhaps matching TRBD2 (6 bases). V was cut by 7 bases and J by 0 bases, with 10 bases left in between. The CDR3 sequence is 13 residues long. The germline V gene has CDR1 PRHDT and CDR2 FYEKMQ (reference sequence). The CDR3 spells CASKPGLSYEQYF. The DNA of the CDR3 is TGTGCCAGCAAACCGGGACTCTCCTACGAGCAGTACTTC.

In this sample, this clonotype turned up a few times. V usage is TRBV5-1 and J usage is TRBJ2-1, with 8 bases fitting TRBD1. The CDR3 totals 14 residues. V was pared by 0 bases and J by 7 bases, with 3 bases of the junction left unmatched. Germline V gene sequence: CDR1 SGHRS, CDR2 YFSETQ. The CDR3 loop reads CASSLATGGNEQFF. For the CDR3, the DNA is TGCGCCAGCAGCTTGGCAACAGGGGGAAATGAGCAGTTCTTC.

The table lists this clonotype with many counts. The rearrangement uses TRBV20-1 and TRBJ2-7; 10 bases map to TRBD2. Germline CDR1 reads DFQATT; CDR2 reads SNEGSKA (reference sequence). The CDR3 is made up of 15 amino acids. Trimming took 3 bases from V and 7 from J; bases not matched to a gene: 12. CDR3 amino acids: CSARASGRGAWEQYF. The CDR3 DNA is TGCAGTGCTAGGGCTAGCGGGAGAGGGGCGTGGGAGCAGTACTTC.

The chain joins TRBV29-1 to TRBJ1-1, with D possibly being TRBD1 (5 bases). The CDR3 covers 12 residues. Trimming removed 7 bases at V and 7 bases at J, with 16 bases between. Germline lookup yields CDR1 SQVTM and CDR2 ANQGSEA. The CDR3 DNA sequence: TGCAGCGCCCCATCGGACACACTTGAAGCTTTCTTT. Translating gives CSAPSDTLEAFF.

In this sample, this clonotype turned up many times. The genes are TRBV12-3 or TRBV12-4 and TRBJ2-5; TRBD2 matches 10 bases. The CDR3 extends over 15 amino acids. After removal of 6 bases from V and 5 bases from J, the junction contained 9 bases not matched to a gene. CDR3: CASRDSGGRKETQYF. CDR3 bases: TGTGCCAGCAGAGATAGCGGGGGGCGGAAGGAGACCCAGTACTTC.

There are many counts of this clonotype. The chain employs TRBV28 and TRBJ2-3, with TRBD2 identical over 7 bases. The junction had 13 bases not matched to a gene; V was cut back by 10 bases and J by 0 bases. The CDR3 loop spans 16 amino acids. Germline CDR1 is MDHEN and CDR2 is SYDVKM. CDR3 bases: TGTGCCACCACGGGTAGACTAGCAGTTAGCACAGATACGCAGTATTTT. It encodes CATTGRLAVSTDTQYF.

J is TRBJ2-1 and V is TRBV28; 10 nucleotides align to TRBD2. V shed 7 bases, J shed 9 bases, and the junction held 9 bases outside the gene matches. The germline gives CDR1 MDHEN, CDR2 SYDVKM. This CDR3 spans 14 amino acids. CDR3 loop: CASNGGTSGIEQFF. In DNA form, the CDR3 reads TGTGCCAGCAATGGAGGTACTAGCGGGATTGAGCAGTTCTTC.

V and J are TRBV11-2 and TRBJ2-7, with 7 positions matching TRBD2. CDR1 SGHAT and CDR2 FQNNGV come from the germline V gene. The CDR3 has 15 residues. After removal of 1 base from V and 4 bases from J, the junction contained 7 bases not matched to a gene. DNA for the CDR3: TGTGCCAGCAGCTTAGGTACGAGCGGGATTTACGAGCAGTACTTC. Amino acids: CASSLGTSGIYEQYF.

This clonotype was detected ten times or more. The V gene is TRBV30, the J gene TRBJ2-3; no clear D gene. Trimming removed 4 bases from V and 4 bases from J, with 9 bases in between. In germline, CDR1 is GTSNPN, CDR2 SVGIG (reference sequence). The CDR3 totals 12 residues. Here the CDR3 reads CAWTPGSDTQYF. CDR3 sequence (DNA): TGTGCCTGGACCCCCGGATCAGATACGCAGTATTTT.

This clonotype appeared many times. The genes are TRBV11-1 and TRBJ2-6; the match to TRBD1 covers 7 bases. After removal of 3 bases from V and 0 bases from J, the junction contained 8 bases not matched to a gene. Germline CDR1 is SGHAT and CDR2 is FQDESV (reference sequence). CDR3 size: 18 residues. The CDR3 reads CASSFPQGTVSGANVLTF. Written as DNA, the CDR3 is TGTGCCAGCAGCTTCCCACAGGGGACAGTCTCTGGGGCCAACGTCCTGACTTTC.

The rearrangement uses TRBV6-5 and TRBJ2-1, with 11 bases identical to TRBD2. The junction had 15 bases not matched to a gene; V was cut back by 4 bases and J by 4 bases. The CDR3 sequence is 19 residues long. Germline V gene data show CDR1 as MNHEY and CDR2 as SVGAGI. CDR3 amino acids: CASSFTPKTSGIFYNEQFF. CDR3 DNA sequence: TGTGCCAGCAGTTTCACACCCAAGACTAGCGGGATTTTTTACAATGAGCAGTTCTTC.

The table lists this clonotype with many counts. The genes are TRBV28 and TRBJ2-5; tentatively, D is TRBD1 (7 bases). Germline V CDR1 and CDR2: MDHEN, SYDVKM. The ends were cut back, 6 bases at V and 2 bases at J, with 16 bases in the middle. The CDR3 runs 15 residues. The CDR3 DNA reads TGTGCCAGCAGGGCCGGAGGGGGCTCTCAAGAGACCCAGTACTTC. It specifies CASRAGGGSQETQYF.

This clonotype came up many times. The gene calls are TRBV5-6 and TRBJ2-7, with 9 positions matching TRBD2. The V gene's germline CDR1 is SGHDT and CDR2 YYEEEE. Trimming took 4 bases from V and 7 from J; bases not matched to a gene: 6. This CDR3 region has 13 residues. The CDR3 is CASSLGLAKEQYF. CDR3 in DNA: TGTGCCAGCAGCCTGGGACTAGCCAAGGAGCAGTACTTC.

The chain carries TRBV29-1 and TRBJ2-5; the D gene is possibly TRBD1 (5 bases). The V end was cut by 3 bases, the J end by 2 bases, with 10 bases between. The CDR3 has 13 residues. The germline V gene has CDR1 SQVTM and CDR2 ANQGSEA. This CDR3 is CSVDRVRQETQYF. The CDR3 DNA reads as TGCAGCGTTGACAGGGTCAGGCAAGAGACCCAGTACTTC.

The chain links TRBV6-2 or TRBV6-3 to TRBJ2-1; D perhaps matches TRBD2 (5 bases). The CDR3 length is 14 residues. The germline CDR1 and CDR2 sequences are MNHEY and SVGEGT. V gave up 4 bases and J gave up 5 bases, with 12 bases separating them. CDR3 bases: TGTGCCAGCAGTTCCTGGCTGGAGGACAATGAGCAGTTCTTC. This codes for CASSSWLEDNEQFF.

The V call is TRBV28, the J call TRBJ2-7, with 7 bases that match TRBD2. The CDR3 totals 14 residues. V lost 7 bases, J lost 3 bases, and 9 bases stayed unmatched. Germline assignment: CDR1 MDHEN and CDR2 SYDVKM. DNA of the CDR3: TGTGCCAGCATTACTTCGACTAGCAGCTACGAGCAGTACTTC. Amino acids: CASITSTSSYEQYF.

The chain recombines TRBV12-3 or TRBV12-4 with TRBJ2-7; TRBD2 is a possible D gene (7 bases). The CDR3 is 14 amino acids. The V end lost 5 bases, the J end lost 7 bases, and 18 bases lay between the germline ends. The CDR3 is CASSPWGGPSEQYF. The DNA for the CDR3 is TGTGCCAGCAGTCCCTGGGGGGGGCCCTCAGAGCAGTACTTC.

This clonotype was observed at least ten times. V and J are TRBV6-2 or TRBV6-3 and TRBJ1-2, with D unresolved. Per the germline V gene, CDR1 is MNHEY and CDR2 is SVGEGT. CDR3 length: 13 residues. Trimming pared 6 bases from V and 4 bases from J, leaving 12 bases between. CDR3: CASSGRRTYGYTF. CDR3 DNA: TGTGCCAGCAGCGGGCGCAGGACCTATGGCTACACCTTC.

This clonotype came up many times. This chain connects TRBV4-2 to TRBJ2-5; D is undetermined. The CDR3 is made up of 18 amino acids. Germline lookup yields CDR1 LGHNA and CDR2 YNFKEQ. V was cut by 0 bases and J by 5 bases, with 22 bases left in between. The CDR3: CASSQDPLLVSGSETQYF. Written as DNA, the CDR3 is TGTGCCAGCAGCCAAGATCCCCTTTTGGTATCGGGCAGCGAGACCCAGTACTTC.

Worth noting for this clonotype: A clone one base away is much larger, so this may be a read error. V usage is TRBV7-2 and J usage is TRBJ2-7; D tentatively reads TRBD1 or TRBD2 (5 bases each). Germline assignment: CDR1 SGHTA and CDR2 FQGNSA. CDR3 size: 16 residues. DNA for the CDR3: TGTGCCAACAGCCCCCTTCGAGGGGCCCCTTCCTACGAGCAGTACTTC. Its protein product is CANSPLRGAPSYEQYF. Complete variable domain (other parts from reference TRBV7-2 and TRBJ2-7): GAGVSQSPSNKVTEKGKDVELRCDPISGHTALYWYRQSLGQGLEFLIYFQGNSAPDKSGLPSDRFSAERTGGSVSTLTIQRTQQEDSAVYLCANSPLRGAPSYEQYFGPGTRLTVT.

This clonotype showed up many times. The chain couples TRBV12-3 or TRBV12-4 to TRBJ1-1; D remains unclear. The germline V and J ends were trimmed by 3 bases and 1 base, with 6 bases remaining between them. The CDR3 runs to 13 residues. DNA for the CDR3: TGTGCCAGCAGTTTCACTAAGAACACTGAAGCTTTCTTT. Translated, it gives CASSFTKNTEAFF.

This clonotype was detected only a few times. V and J are TRBV7-9 and TRBJ2-2; no clear D gene. The V end lost 2 bases, the J end lost 5 bases, and 18 bases lay between the germline ends. This CDR3 has 17 amino acids. Germline lookup yields CDR1 SEHNR and CDR2 FQNEAQ (reference sequence). CDR3 sequence reads: CASSLKAGVASTGELFF. For the CDR3, the DNA is TGTGCCAGCAGCTTAAAGGCAGGCGTCGCGTCGACCGGGGAGCTGTTTTTT.

The rearrangement uses TRBV7-8 and TRBJ2-1; tentatively, D is TRBD2 (5 bases). The V gene lost 5 bases and the J gene lost 8 bases, with 13 bases spanning the gap. Germline loops: CDR1 SGHVS, CDR2 FQNEAQ. The CDR3 is 13 residues long. The CDR3 DNA is TGTGCCAGCAGCAAAGGACTGTTCGATGAGCAGTTCTTC. This translates into CASSKGLFDEQFF.